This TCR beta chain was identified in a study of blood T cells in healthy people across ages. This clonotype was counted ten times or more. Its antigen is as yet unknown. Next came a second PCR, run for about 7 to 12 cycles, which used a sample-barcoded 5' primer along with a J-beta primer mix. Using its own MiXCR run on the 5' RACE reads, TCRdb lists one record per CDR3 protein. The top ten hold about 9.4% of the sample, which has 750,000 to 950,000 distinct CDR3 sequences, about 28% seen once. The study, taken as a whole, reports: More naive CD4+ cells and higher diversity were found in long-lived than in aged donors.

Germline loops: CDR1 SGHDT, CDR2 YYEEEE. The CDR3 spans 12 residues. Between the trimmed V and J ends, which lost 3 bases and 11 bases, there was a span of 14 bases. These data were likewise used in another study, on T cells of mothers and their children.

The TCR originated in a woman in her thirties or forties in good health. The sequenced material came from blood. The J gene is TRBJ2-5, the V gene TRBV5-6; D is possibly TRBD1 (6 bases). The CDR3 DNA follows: TGTGCCAGCAGCTATGGACAGCCTGAACAGTACTTC. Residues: CASSYGQPEQYF.